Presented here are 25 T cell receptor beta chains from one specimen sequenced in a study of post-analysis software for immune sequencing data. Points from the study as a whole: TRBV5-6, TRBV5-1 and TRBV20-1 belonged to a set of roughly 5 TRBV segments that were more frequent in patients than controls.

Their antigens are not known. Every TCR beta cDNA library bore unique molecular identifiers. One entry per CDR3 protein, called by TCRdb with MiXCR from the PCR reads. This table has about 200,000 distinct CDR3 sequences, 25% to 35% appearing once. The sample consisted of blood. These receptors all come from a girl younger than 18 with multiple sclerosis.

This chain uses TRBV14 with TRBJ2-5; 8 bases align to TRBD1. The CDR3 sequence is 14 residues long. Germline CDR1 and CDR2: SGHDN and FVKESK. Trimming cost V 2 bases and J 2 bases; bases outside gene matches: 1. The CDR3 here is CASSQNRGQETQYF. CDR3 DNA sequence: TGTGCCAGCAGCCAAAACAGGGGGCAAGAGACCCAGTACTTC. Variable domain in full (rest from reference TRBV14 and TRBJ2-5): EAGVTQFPSHSVIEKGQTVTLRCDPISGHDNLYWYRRVMGKEIKFLLHFVKESKQDESGMPNNRFLAERTGGTYSTLKVQPAELEDSGVYFCASSQNRGQETQYFGPGTRLLVL.

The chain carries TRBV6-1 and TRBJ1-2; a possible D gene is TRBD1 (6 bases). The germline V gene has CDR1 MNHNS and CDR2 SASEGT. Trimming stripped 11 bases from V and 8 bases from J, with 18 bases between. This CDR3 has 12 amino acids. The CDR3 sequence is CAVMGALGGYTF. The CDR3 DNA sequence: TGTGCCGTTATGGGGGCACTTGGAGGCTACACCTTC.

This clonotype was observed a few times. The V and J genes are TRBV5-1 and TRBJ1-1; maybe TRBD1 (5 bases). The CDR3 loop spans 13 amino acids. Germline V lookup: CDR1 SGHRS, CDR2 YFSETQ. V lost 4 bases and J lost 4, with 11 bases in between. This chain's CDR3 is CASSGGSSTEAFF. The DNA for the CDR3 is TGCGCCAGCAGCGGGGGGTCTTCCACTGAAGCTTTCTTT.

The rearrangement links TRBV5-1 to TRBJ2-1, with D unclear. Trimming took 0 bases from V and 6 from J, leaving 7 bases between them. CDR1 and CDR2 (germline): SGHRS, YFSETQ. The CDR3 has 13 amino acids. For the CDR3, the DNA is TGCGCCAGCAGCTTGGATGTCGTCAATGAGCAGTTCTTC. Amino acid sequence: CASSLDVVNEQFF.

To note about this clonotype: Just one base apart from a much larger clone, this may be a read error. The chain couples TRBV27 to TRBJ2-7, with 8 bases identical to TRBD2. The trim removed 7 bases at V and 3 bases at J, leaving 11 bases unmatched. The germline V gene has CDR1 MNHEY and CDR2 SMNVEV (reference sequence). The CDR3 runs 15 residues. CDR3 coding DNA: TGTGCCAGCAATTCTTGGGCGGGGGGCAACTACGAGCAGTACTTC. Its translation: CASNSWAGGNYEQYF.

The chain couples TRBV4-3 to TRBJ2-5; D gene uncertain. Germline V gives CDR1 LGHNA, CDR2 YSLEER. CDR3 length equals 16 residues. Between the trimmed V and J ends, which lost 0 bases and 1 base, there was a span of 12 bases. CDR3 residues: CASSQDNPAAQETQYF. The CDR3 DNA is TGCGCCAGCAGCCAAGATAATCCGGCAGCCCAAGAGACCCAGTACTTC.

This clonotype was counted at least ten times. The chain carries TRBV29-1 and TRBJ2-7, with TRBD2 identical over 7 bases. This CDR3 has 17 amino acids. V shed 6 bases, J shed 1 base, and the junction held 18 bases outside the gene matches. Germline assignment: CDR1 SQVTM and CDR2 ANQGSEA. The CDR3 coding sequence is TGCAGCGTCCTAACCCCCGGGGGGACGGGGGGATCCTACGAGCAGTACTTC. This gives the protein CSVLTPGGTGGSYEQYF.

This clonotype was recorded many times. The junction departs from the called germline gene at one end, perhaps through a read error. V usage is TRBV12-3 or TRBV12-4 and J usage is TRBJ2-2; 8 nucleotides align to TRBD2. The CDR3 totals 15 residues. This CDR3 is CAAPPGGAYTGERFF. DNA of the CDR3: TGTGCCGCCCCCCCCGGGGGGGCGTATACCGGGGAGCGGTTTTTT.

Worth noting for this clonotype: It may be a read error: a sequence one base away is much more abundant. The CDR3 DNA reads as TGCAGTGCTAGGGGACTAGCGGATTACAATGAGCAGTACTTC. Residues: CSARGLADYNEQYF. The chain links TRBV20-1 to TRBJ2-5; 11 nucleotides line up with TRBD2. The CDR3 length is 14 residues. V dropped 3 bases and J dropped 11; count of bases not matched to a gene: 11. CDR1 is DFQATT and CDR2 is SNEGSKA in the germline V gene (reference sequence).

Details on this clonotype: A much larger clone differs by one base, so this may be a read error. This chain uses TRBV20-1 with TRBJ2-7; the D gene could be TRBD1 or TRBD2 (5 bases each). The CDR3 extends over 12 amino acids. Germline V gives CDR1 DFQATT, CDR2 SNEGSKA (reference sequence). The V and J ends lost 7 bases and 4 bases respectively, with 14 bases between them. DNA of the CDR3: TGCAGTGTTCCCCGGGGCCCTTACGAGCAGTACTTC. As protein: CSVPRGPYEQYF.

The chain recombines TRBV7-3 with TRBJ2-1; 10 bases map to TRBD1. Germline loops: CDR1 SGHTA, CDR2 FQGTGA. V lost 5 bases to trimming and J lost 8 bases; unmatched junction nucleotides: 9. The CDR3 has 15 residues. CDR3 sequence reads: CASSQGQGLWDEQFF. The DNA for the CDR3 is TGTGCCAGCAGCCAGGGACAGGGGCTGTGGGATGAGCAGTTCTTC. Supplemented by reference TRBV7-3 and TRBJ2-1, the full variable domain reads GAGVSQTPSNKVTEKGKYVELRCDPISGHTALYWYRQSLGQGPEFLIYFQGTGAADDSGLPNDRFFAVRPEGSVSTLKIQRTERGDSAVYLCASSQGQGLWDEQFFGPGTRLTVL.

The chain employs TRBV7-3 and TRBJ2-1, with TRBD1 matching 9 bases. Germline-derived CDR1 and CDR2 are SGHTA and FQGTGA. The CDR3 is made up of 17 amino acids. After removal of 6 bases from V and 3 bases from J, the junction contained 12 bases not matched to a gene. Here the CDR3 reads CASSQITPDRGYNEQFF. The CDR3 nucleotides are TGTGCCAGCAGTCAAATAACCCCGGACAGGGGCTACAATGAGCAGTTCTTC.

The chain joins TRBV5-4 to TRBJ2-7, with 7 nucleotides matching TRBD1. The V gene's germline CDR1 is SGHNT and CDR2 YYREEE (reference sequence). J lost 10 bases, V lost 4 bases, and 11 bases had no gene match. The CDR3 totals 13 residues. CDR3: CASSPDRSGAQYF. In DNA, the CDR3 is TGTGCCAGCAGCCCGGACAGGTCTGGGGCCCAGTACTTC.

The CDR3 reads CSVEEQGPYTF. CDR3 bases: TGCAGCGTTGAAGAACAGGGACCTTACACCTTC. The chain is built from TRBV29-1 and TRBJ1-2; perhaps TRBD1 as D (6 bases). Germline V gene data show CDR1 as SQVTM and CDR2 as ANQGSEA. This CDR3 comprises 11 residues. V lost 0 bases to trimming and J lost 11 bases, with 10 bases between them.

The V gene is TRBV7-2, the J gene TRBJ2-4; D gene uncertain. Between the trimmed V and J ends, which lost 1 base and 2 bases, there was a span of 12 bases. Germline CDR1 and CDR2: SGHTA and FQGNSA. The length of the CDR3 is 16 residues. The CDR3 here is CASSLGALASKNIQYF. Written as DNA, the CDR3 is TGTGCCAGCAGCTTAGGGGCTCTGGCGTCCAAAAACATTCAGTACTTC. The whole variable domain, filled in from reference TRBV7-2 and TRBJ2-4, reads GAGVSQSPSNKVTEKGKDVELRCDPISGHTALYWYRQSLGQGLEFLIYFQGNSAPDKSGLPSDRFSAERTGGSVSTLTIQRTQQEDSAVYLCASSLGALASKNIQYFGAGTRLSVL.

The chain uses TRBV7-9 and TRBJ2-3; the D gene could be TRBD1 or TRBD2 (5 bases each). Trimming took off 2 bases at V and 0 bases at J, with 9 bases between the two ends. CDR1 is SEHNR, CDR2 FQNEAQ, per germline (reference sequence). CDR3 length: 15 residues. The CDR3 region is CASSLPGPSTDTQYF. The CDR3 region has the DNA TGTGCCAGCAGCTTACCGGGACCAAGCACAGATACGCAGTATTTT.

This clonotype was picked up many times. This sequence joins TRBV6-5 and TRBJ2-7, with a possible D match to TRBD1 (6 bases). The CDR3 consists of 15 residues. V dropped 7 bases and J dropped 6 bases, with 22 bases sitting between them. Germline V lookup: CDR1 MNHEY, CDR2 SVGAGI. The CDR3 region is CASNRQDAKSTEQYF. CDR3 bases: TGTGCCAGCAACCGACAGGACGCTAAATCGACCGAGCAGTACTTC.

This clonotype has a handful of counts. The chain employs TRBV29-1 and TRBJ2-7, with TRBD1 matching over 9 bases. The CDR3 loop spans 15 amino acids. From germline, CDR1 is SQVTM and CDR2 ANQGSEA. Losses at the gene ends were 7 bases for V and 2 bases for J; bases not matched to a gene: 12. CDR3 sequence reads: CSAITPRTGAYEQYF. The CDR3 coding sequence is TGCAGCGCTATAACCCCAAGGACAGGGGCCTACGAGCAGTACTTC.

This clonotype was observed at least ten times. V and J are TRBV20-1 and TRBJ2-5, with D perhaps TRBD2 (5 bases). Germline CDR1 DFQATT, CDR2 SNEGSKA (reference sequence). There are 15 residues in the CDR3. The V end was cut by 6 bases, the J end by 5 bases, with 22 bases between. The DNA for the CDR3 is TGCAGTGCCCCGGGCACAGCCGAGGGTAGGGAGACCCAGTACTTC. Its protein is CSAPGTAEGRETQYF.

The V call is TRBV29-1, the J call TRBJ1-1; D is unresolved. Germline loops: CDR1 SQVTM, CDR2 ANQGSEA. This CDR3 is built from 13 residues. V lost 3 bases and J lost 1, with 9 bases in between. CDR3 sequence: CSVDAHPNTEAFF. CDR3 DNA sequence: TGCAGCGTTGACGCCCACCCGAACACTGAAGCTTTCTTT.

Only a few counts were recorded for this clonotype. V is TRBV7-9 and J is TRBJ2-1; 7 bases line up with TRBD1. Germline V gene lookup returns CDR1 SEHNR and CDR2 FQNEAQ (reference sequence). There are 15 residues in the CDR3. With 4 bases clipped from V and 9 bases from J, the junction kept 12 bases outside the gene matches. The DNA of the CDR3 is TGTGCCAGCAGCTACGGGGACAGAGGATGGAGTGAGCAGTTCTTC. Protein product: CASSYGDRGWSEQFF.

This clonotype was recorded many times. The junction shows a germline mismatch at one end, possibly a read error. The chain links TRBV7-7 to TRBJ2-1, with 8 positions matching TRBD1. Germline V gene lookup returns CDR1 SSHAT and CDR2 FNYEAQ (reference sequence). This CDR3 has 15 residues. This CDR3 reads CASSSSRGPNNEQFF. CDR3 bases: TGTGCTAGCAGCTCATCCAGGGGGCCCAACAATGAGCAGTTCTTC.

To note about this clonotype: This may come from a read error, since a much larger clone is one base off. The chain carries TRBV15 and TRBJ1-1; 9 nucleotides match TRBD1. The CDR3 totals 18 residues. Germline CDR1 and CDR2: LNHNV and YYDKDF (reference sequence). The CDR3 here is CATSPTIPGQGRNAEAFF. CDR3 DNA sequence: TGTGCCACCAGCCCGACTATACCGGGACAGGGAAGGAACGCTGAAGCTTTCTTT.

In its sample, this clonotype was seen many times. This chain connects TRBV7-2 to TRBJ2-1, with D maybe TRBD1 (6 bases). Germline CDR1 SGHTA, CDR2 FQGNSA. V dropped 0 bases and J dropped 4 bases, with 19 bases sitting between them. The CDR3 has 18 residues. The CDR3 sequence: CASSLARISVTGYNEQFF. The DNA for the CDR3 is TGTGCCAGCAGCTTAGCCCGGATCTCGGTGACAGGATACAATGAGCAGTTCTTC.

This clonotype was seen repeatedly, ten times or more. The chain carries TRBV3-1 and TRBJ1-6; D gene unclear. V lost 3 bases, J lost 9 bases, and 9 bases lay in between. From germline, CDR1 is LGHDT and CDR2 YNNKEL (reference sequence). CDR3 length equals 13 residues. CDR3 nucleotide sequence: TGTGCCAGCAGCCACCGACGGCCTTCACCCCTCCACTTT. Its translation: CASSHRRPSPLHF.